The 3 T cell receptor beta chains given below trace back to one sample, sequenced in a study of T cell responses to AZD1222 COVID-19 vaccine. The method was immunoSEQ multiplex PCR; TCRdb's version includes in-frame clones alone and lacks a portion of them. The sample has under 85,000 clones, nearly 90% seen once. The specimen comprised peripheral blood, sampled on day 0 of AZD1222 vaccination. The receptors shown here come from an adult in good health.

CDR3 residues: CASSLAQGVVGYTF. The CDR3, as DNA: TGTGCCAGCAGCTTGGCCCAGGGGGTCGTTGGCTACACCTTC. The genes are TRBV5-5 and TRBJ1-2; 7 bases are a match to TRBD1. This CDR3 comprises 14 residues. The V segment lost 0 bases and the J segment 7 bases; nucleotides outside the gene matches: 6. The germline V gene encodes CDR1 SGHKS and CDR2 YYEKEE (reference sequence).

Judged by abundance, this clone is medium-sized. The chain links TRBV5-4 to TRBJ1-1; possible D gene TRBD1, 5 bases. The CDR3 length is 14 residues. Trimming took 3 bases from V and 0 from J, leaving 9 bases between them. In germline, CDR1 is SGHNT, CDR2 YYREEE (reference sequence). The CDR3 nucleotides are TGTGCCAGCAGCTACCGACAGCTGAACACTGAAGCTTTCTTT. Translation gives CASSYRQLNTEAFF. The complete variable domain, with remaining parts taken from reference TRBV5-4 and TRBJ1-1, reads ETGVTQSPTHLIKTRGQQVTLRCSSQSGHNTVSWYQQALGQGPQFIFQYYREEENGRGNFPPRFSGLQFPNYSSELNVNALELDDSALYLCASSYRQLNTEAFFGQGTRLTVV.

The chain recombines TRBV10-2 with TRBJ1-4; a weak D match, TRBD1 (5 bases). The CDR3 contains 15 residues. V lost 0 bases and J 7 bases, leaving 12 bases between the germline ends. CDR1 WSHSY and CDR2 SAAADI come from the germline V gene. The CDR3 here is CASSESTAGGEKLFF. The CDR3, as DNA: TGCGCCAGCAGTGAGTCGACAGCCGGTGGTGAAAAACTGTTTTTT.